The 9 T cell receptor beta chains presented below share a single source sample, sequenced in a study of T cell responses to AZD1222 COVID-19 vaccine (dated by TCRdb to the early 2020s). This sample's time point label indicates: about 28 days (+/-7) after the second vaccine dose. Receptor amplification or capture employed the immunoSEQ multiplex PCR assay. Held by TCRdb, this immuneACCESS table contains in-frame sequences only and omits some clones. Under half of the omission traces to an unresolved V gene where checked; the cause of the rest is unknown. Here the sample has 170,000 or so clones; about 86% occur a single time. Roughly 10% of the sample rests with the top ten. The material sequenced was peripheral blood, taken 28 days after the second AZD1222 dose. These receptors came from an adult who received the AZD1222 COVID-19 vaccine.

V usage is TRBV3-1 (or the pseudogene TRBV3-2) and J usage is TRBJ2-1; D may be TRBD1 (6 bases). V was trimmed by 4 bases and J by 0 bases, leaving 13 bases between them. CDR1 and CDR2 from the germline V gene are LGHDT and YNNKEL (reference sequence). CDR3 length: 16 amino acids. The CDR3 bases are TGTGCCAGCAGCCGTCGGACAGCGGTCTCCTACAATGAGCAGTTCTTC. Its protein product is CASSRRTAVSYNEQFF.

The chain links TRBV5-1 to TRBJ1-2, with a possible D match to TRBD1 (6 bases). The germline V and J ends were trimmed by 7 bases and 0 bases, with 13 bases remaining between them. This CDR3 contains 14 residues. From germline, CDR1 is SGHRS and CDR2 YFSETQ. CDR3: CASRGHGANYGYTF. The DNA for the CDR3 is TGCGCCAGCCGGGGACACGGTGCTAACTATGGCTACACCTTC.

The chain joins TRBV24-1 to TRBJ1-1; the D gene is possibly TRBD1 (5 bases). Germline V gives CDR1 KGHDR, CDR2 SFDVKD. This CDR3 spans 18 amino acids. Deletions cut 2 bases from V and 3 bases from J, with 21 bases between. The CDR3 reads CATSDSRDPWGWDTEAFF. The DNA of the CDR3 is TGTGCCACCAGTGATTCCCGGGACCCCTGGGGGTGGGACACTGAAGCTTTCTTT.

The V call is TRBV10-1, the J call TRBJ1-5; D unclear. Germline CDR1 is WNHNN and CDR2 is SYGVQD (reference sequence). The CDR3 is 14 amino acids. Trimming cost V 0 bases and J 2 bases, with 5 bases left between them. CDR3 coding DNA: TGCGCCAGCAGTGAGTCGGATCGCAATCAGCCCCAGCATTTT. Translated: CASSESDRNQPQHF.

This chain joins TRBV3-1 (or the pseudogene TRBV3-2) and TRBJ2-3; TRBD2 matches 8 bases. Germline V CDR1 and CDR2: LGHDT, YNNKEL (reference sequence). The ends lost 1 base at V and 11 bases at J; junction bases unmatched: 11. The CDR3 is 15 amino acids. The CDR3 DNA sequence: TGTGCCAGCAGCCAAGCCAGATCCGGGACTAGGGAGCAGTATTTT. This sequence encodes CASSQARSGTREQYF.

The rearrangement uses TRBV7-2 and TRBJ1-3; 9 bases agree with TRBD1. V lost 5 bases to trimming and J lost 2 bases; unmatched junction nucleotides: 7. Germline V gene data show CDR1 as SGHTA and CDR2 as FQGNSA. The CDR3 totals 16 residues. This CDR3 reads CASSASGQGAGNTIYF. DNA of the CDR3: TGTGCCAGCAGCGCATCGGGACAGGGAGCTGGAAACACCATATATTTT.

V is TRBV7-8 and J is TRBJ1-5; D may be TRBD1 (6 bases). CDR3 size: 17 residues. Per germline, CDR1 SGHVS and CDR2 FQNEAQ. Between the trimmed V and J ends, which lost 2 bases and 0 bases, there was a span of 14 bases. The CDR3 protein is CASSLMGQGYSNQPQHF. The CDR3 DNA is TGTGCCAGCAGCTTAATGGGACAAGGGTATAGCAATCAGCCCCAGCATTTT.

The chain employs TRBV7-2 and TRBJ2-7, with TRBD1 identical over 8 bases. The CDR3 is 14 residues long. The junction had 4 bases not matched to a gene; V was cut back by 1 base and J by 5 bases. Germline CDR1 reads SGHTA; CDR2 reads FQGNSA. CDR3 sequence (DNA): TGTGCCAGCAGCTTAGGGCAGGGGGCCGACGAGCAGTACTTC. It yields the protein CASSLGQGADEQYF.

The chain uses TRBV7-2 and TRBJ2-3; a weak D match, TRBD1 (5 bases). Deletions cut 1 base from V and 5 bases from J, with 10 bases between. CDR1 is SGHTA, CDR2 FQGNSA, per germline. The CDR3 spans 14 residues. The CDR3 bases are TGTGCCAGCAGCTTAGGGCAGGGCCTAGATACGCAGTATTTT. It yields the protein CASSLGQGLDTQYF.